This TCR beta chain is from a study of blood T cell repertoires in COVID-19 (TCRdb year 2020). Turning to the overall study: Samples from collaborators originated in the United States, Italy and Spain and spanned both the acute and convalescent phases of COVID-19. The material from the prospective study consisted of cDNA or gDNA derived from T cells, B-cell-depleted T cells, or PBMCs. Deeply sampled blood TCRbeta repertoires from subjects exposed to, actively infected with, or recovered from COVID-19 were included in the dataset. The repertoires were released in a freely available public database intended as a resource for research on the immune response to SARS-CoV-2. The samples were drawn from two sources: the first 160 participants of the ongoing ImmuneRACE study, and 1,254 subjects contributed by 6 global collaborators. Nearly every sample came with metadata listing a de-identified subject ID, COVID-19 status, age in years and sex. HLA class I and class II types, where available, came from metadata supplied by the sample provider rather than from assay-based typing.

In the prospective study, participants were roughly 18 to 95 years old, resided in about two dozen geographic areas of the United States, and were enrolled through a virtual design. Cohort assignment in the prospective study relied on participant-reported clinical history from a screening survey and a study questionnaire. Exposed participants had been in contact with someone with a PCR-confirmed or clinician-diagnosed COVID-19 case within 2 weeks of study entry. Each participant in the prospective study had whole blood, serum and a nasopharyngeal or oropharyngeal swab collected by mobile phlebotomists. Over an approximately 2-month period, participants in the prospective study had the option of providing additional blood draws and questionnaires. Before DNA extraction, blood samples from the prospective study were shipped at room temperature or frozen. The research as a whole found: Clinical and demographic metadata were provided uncurated, with the amount varying by source and participant.

The immunoSEQ Assay, a bias-controlled multiplex PCR, was used to amplify TCRbeta CDR3 regions from genomic DNA. In the original analysis: The number of nucleated cells in each sample was estimated from the amplification of reference gene primers within the assay. To quantify the absolute abundance of each unique TCRbeta CDR3 rearrangement, sequence reads were collapsed and filtered. For each sample, productive Simpson clonality was calculated as the square root of Simpson's diversity index over productive rearrangements. The table comes from immuneACCESS by way of TCRdb, which keeps in-frame sequences with V and J called. Part of the clones is missing from these tables; in studies checked, under half for an unresolved V gene and the rest for unknown reasons. For V, J and clone size, that table is used; D and trimming come from the DNA. This sample lists roughly 200,000 clones; roughly 84% were detected once. About 3.3% of the sample goes to the ten largest clones.

About this clone: Its antigen is still unknown. Base qualities are missing; no much larger clone stands one base away.

CDR1 WNHNN and CDR2 SYGVQD are derived from the germline V gene (reference sequence). Including the terminal cysteine and phenylalanine, the CDR3 comprises 15 residues. Of the read, only the CDR3 DNA is kept; its 45 bases are in frame from base 1. V drops 4 bases and J drops 0 bases, leaving 9 bases in between. The chain employs TRBV10-1 and TRBJ2-2, with TRBD1 perhaps the D gene, on 7 matching bases. This TCR was recovered from a woman aged 25 to 39 who had been exposed to COVID-19. Sample: PBMCs or T cells enriched from blood (not recorded which). The CDR3 sequence is CASSGGTANTGELFF. The DNA is as follows: TGCGCCAGCAGTGGCGGGACAGCGAACACCGGGGAGCTGTTTTTT.